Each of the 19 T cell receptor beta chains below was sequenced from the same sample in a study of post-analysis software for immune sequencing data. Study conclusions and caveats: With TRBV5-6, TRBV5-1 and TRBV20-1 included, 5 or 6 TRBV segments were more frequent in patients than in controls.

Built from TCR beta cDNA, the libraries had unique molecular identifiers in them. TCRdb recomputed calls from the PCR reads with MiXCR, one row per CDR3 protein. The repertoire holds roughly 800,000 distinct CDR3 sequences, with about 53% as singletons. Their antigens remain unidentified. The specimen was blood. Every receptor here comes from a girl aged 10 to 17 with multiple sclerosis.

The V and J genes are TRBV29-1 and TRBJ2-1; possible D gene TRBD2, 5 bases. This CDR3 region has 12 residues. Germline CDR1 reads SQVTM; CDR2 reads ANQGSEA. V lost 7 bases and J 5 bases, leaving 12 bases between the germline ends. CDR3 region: CSGAGSNNEQFF. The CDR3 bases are TGCAGCGGCGCGGGTAGTAACAATGAGCAGTTCTTC.

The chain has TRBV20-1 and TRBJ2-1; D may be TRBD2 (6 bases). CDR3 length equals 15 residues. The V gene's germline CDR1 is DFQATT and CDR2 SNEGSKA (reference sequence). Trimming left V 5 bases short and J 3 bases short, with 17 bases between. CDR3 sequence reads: CSAGEEDRDYNEQFF. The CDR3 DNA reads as TGCAGTGCTGGGGAGGAAGACCGGGACTACAATGAGCAGTTCTTC.

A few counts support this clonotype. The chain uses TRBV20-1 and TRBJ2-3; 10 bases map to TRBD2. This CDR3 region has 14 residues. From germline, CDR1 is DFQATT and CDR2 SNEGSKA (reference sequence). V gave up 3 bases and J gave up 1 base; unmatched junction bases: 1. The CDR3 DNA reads TGCAGTGCTAGGGGGACTAGCGGCACAGATACGCAGTATTTT. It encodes CSARGTSGTDTQYF.

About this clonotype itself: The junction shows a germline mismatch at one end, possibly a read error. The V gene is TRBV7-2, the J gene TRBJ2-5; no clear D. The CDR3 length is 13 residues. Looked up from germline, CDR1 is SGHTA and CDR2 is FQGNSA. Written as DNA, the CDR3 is TGTGCCAGCAGCTTAGCCGGCCAAGCGACCCAGTACTTC. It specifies CASSLAGQATQYF.

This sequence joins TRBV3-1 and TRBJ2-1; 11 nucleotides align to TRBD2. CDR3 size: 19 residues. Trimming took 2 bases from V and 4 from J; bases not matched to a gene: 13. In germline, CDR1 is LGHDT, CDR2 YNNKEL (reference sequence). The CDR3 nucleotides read TGTGCCAGCAGCCAAAGCGCCGGGCTAGCGGGAGGTGGGTACAATGAGCAGTTCTTC. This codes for CASSQSAGLAGGGYNEQFF.

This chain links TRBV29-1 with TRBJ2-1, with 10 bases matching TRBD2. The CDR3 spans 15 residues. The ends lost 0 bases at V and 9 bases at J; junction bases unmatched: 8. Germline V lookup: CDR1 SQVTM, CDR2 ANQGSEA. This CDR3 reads CSVEEGLAGAPEQFF. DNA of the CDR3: TGCAGCGTTGAAGAGGGCCTAGCGGGGGCCCCTGAGCAGTTCTTC.

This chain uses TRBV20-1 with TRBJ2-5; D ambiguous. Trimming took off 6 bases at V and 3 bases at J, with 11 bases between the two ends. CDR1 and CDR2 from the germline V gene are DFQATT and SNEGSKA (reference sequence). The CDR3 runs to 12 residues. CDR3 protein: CSASWRKETQYF. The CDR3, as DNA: TGCAGTGCCTCCTGGCGGAAAGAGACCCAGTACTTC.

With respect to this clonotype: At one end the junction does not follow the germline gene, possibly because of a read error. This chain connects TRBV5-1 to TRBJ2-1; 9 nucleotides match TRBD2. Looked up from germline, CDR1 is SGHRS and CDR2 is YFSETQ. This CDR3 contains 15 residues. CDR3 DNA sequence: TGCGCCGGCAGCTTGTCTAGCGGGGACTACAATGAGCAGTTCTTC. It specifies CAGSLSSGDYNEQFF.

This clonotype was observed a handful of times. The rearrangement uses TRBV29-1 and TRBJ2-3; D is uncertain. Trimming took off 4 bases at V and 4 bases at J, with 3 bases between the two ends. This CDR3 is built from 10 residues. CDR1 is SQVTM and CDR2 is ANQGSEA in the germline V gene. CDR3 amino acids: CSVVADTQYF. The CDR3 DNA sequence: TGCAGCGTTGTAGCAGATACGCAGTATTTT.

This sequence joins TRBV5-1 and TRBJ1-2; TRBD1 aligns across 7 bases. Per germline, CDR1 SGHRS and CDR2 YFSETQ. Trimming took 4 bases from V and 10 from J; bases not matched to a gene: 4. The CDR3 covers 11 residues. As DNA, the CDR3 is TGCGCCAGCAGCCCTGACAGGGTCTACACCTTC. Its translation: CASSPDRVYTF.

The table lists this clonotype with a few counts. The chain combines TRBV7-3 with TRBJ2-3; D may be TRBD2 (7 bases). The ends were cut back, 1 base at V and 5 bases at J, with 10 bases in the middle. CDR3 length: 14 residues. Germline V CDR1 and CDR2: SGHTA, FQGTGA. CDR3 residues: CASSLRGGVDTQYF. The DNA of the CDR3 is TGTGCCAGCAGCTTAAGGGGGGGCGTAGATACGCAGTATTTT.

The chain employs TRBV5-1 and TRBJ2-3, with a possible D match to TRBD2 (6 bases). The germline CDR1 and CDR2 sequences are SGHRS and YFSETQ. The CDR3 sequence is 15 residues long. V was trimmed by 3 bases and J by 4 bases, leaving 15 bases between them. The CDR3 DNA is TGCGCCAGCAGCTCTCGGGAGTGGGGCCCAGATACGCAGTATTTT. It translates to CASSSREWGPDTQYF.

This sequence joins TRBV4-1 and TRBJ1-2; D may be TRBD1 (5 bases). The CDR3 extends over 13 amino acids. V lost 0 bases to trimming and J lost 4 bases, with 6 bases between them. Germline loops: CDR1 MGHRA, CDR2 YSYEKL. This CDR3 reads CASSQEGAYGYTF. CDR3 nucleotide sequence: TGCGCCAGCAGCCAAGAAGGGGCCTATGGCTACACCTTC.

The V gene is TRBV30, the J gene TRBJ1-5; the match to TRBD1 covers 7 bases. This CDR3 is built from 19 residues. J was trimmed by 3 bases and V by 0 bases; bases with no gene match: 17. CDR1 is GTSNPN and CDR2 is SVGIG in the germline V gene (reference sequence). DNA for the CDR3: TGTGCCTGGAGTGTAAGAACTGTGGACAGGAGAGGGTCCAATCAGCCCCAGCATTTT. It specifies CAWSVRTVDRRGSNQPQHF.

The DNA for the CDR3 is TGTGCCAGCAGTCCTACTAGTACGGCATCAAGGGAGACCCAGTACTTC. Protein sequence: CASSPTSTASRETQYF. The chain recombines TRBV12-3 or TRBV12-4 with TRBJ2-7, with D tentatively TRBD2 (5 bases). The J call is uncertain, as TRBJ2-5 better fits the DNA end. The CDR3 covers 16 residues.

CDR3: CASSLSTGLKVGEQYF. For the CDR3, the DNA is TGTGCCAGCAGCCTCTCCACGGGGCTGAAGGTCGGCGAGCAGTACTTC. V usage is TRBV11-1 and J usage is TRBJ2-7; perhaps D is TRBD1 or TRBD2 (5 bases each). CDR1 and CDR2 from the germline V gene are SGHAT and FQDESV (reference sequence). Trimming stripped 5 bases from V and 6 bases from J, with 23 bases between. The CDR3 loop spans 16 amino acids.

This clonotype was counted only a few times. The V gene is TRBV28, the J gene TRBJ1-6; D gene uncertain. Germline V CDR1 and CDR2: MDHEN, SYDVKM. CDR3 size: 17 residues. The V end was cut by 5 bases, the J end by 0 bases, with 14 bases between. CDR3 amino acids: CASSRGEGSSYNSPLHF. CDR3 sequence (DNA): TGTGCCAGCAGTCGTGGAGAGGGAAGCTCCTATAATTCACCCCTCCACTTT.

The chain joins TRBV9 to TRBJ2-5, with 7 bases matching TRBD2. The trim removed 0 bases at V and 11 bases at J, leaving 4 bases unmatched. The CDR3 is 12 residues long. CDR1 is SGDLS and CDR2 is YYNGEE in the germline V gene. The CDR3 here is CASSVGVREQYF. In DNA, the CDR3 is TGTGCCAGCAGCGTAGGAGTGCGGGAGCAGTACTTC.

The CDR3 loop reads CASSLWTGVSGANVLTF. Written as DNA, the CDR3 is TGCGCCAGCAGCTTATGGACAGGGGTCTCTGGGGCCAACGTCCTGACTTTC. The chain combines TRBV5-1 with TRBJ2-6; 9 nucleotides match TRBD1. Per germline, CDR1 SGHRS and CDR2 YFSETQ. Trimming took 2 bases from V and 0 from J; bases not matched to a gene: 3. The CDR3 contains 17 residues.